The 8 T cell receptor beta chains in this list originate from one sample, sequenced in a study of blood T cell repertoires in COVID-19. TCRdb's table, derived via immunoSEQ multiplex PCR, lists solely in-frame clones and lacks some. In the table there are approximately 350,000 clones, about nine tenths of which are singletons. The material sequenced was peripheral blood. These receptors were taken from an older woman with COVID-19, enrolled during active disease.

The CDR3 loop is CASSPIAGGNYEQYF. The CDR3 nucleotides read TGTGCCAGCAGCCCGATAGCGGGGGGAAATTACGAGCAGTACTTC. The chain joins TRBV3-1 (or the pseudogene TRBV3-2) to TRBJ2-7; 10 bases map to TRBD2. Germline CDR1 and CDR2: LGHDT and YNNKEL (reference sequence). The V gene end was trimmed by 4 bases and the J gene end by 4 bases; junction bases not matched to a gene: 7. The CDR3 runs to 15 residues.

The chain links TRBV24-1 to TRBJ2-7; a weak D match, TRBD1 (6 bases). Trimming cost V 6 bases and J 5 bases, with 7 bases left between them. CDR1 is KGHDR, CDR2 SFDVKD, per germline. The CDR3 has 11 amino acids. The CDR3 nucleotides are TGTGCCACCAGTAGGGGGAACGAGCAGTACTTC. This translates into CATSRGNEQYF.

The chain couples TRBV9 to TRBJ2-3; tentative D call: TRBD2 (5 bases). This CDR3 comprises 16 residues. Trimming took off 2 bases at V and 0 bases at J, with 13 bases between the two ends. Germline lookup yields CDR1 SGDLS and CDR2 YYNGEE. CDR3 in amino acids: CASSVAASRSTDTQYF. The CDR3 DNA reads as TGTGCCAGCAGCGTTGCCGCTAGCCGAAGCACAGATACGCAGTATTTT.

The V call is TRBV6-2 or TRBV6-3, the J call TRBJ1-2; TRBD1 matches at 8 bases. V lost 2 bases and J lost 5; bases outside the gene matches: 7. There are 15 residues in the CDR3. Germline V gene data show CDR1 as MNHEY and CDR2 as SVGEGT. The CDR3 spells CASSYGQGGRYGYTF. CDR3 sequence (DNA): TGTGCCAGCAGTTACGGACAGGGCGGGAGATATGGCTACACCTTC.

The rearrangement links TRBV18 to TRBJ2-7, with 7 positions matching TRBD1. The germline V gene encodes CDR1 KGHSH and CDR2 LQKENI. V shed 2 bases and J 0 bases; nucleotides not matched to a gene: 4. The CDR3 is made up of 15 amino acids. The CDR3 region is CASSPRQGDSYEQYF. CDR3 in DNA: TGTGCCAGCTCACCAAGGCAGGGGGACTCCTACGAGCAGTACTTC.

The CDR3 sequence: CASSLLGGGYTF. The CDR3 DNA reads as TGTGCCAGCAGCTTATTGGGAGGTGGCTACACCTTC. The chain combines TRBV7-9 with TRBJ1-2; D not certain. The V end lost 2 bases, the J end lost 7 bases, and 8 bases lay between the germline ends. The germline V gene has CDR1 SEHNR and CDR2 FQNEAQ (reference sequence). The CDR3 covers 12 residues. The full variable domain, in which reference TRBV7-9 and TRBJ1-2 provide the parts outside the CDR3, is DTGVSQNPRHKITKRGQNVTFRCDPISEHNRLYWYRQTLGQGPEFLTYFQNEAQLEKSRLLSDRFSAERPKGSFSTLEIQRTEQGDSAMYLCASSLLGGGYTFGSGTRLTVV.

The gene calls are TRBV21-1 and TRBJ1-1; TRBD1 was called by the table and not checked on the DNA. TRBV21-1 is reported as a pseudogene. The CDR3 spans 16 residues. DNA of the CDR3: TGTGCCAGCAGCAAAGTAATGGGCGTCTTGAACACTGAAGCTTTCTTT. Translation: CASSKVMGVLNTEAFF.

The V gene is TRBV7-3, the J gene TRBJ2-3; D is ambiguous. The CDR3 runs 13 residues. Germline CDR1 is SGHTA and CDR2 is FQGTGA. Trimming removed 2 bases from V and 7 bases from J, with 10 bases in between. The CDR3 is CASSLEKSNTQYF. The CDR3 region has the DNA TGTGCCAGCAGCTTAGAGAAGTCTAATACGCAGTATTTT.